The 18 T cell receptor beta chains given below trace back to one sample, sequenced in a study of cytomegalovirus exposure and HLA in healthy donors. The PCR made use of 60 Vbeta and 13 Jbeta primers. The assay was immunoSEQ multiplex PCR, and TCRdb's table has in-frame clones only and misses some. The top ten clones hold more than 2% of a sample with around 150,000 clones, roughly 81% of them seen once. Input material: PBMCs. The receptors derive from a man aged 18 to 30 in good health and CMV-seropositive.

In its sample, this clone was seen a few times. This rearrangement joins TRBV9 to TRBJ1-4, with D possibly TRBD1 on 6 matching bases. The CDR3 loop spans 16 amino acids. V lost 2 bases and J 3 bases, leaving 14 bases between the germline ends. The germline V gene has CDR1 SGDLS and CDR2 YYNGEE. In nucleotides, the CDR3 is TGTGCCAGCAGCGTGTCAACAGGGTTTCCTAATGAAAAACTGTTTTTT. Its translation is CASSVSTGFPNEKLFF.

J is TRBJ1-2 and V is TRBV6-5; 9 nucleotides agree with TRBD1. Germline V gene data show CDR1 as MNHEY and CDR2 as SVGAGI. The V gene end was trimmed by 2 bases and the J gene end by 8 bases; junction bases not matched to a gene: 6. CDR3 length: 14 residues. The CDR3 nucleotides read TGTGCCAGCAGTTACACCGGGACAGGGCACGGCTACACCTTC. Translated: CASSYTGTGHGYTF.

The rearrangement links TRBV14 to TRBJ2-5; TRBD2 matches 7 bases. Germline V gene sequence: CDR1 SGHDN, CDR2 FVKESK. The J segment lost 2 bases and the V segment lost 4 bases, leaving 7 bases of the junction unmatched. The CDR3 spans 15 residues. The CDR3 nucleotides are TGTGCCAGCAGCCGCGTCAGGACTAGTCAAGAGACCCAGTACTTC. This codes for CASSRVRTSQETQYF.

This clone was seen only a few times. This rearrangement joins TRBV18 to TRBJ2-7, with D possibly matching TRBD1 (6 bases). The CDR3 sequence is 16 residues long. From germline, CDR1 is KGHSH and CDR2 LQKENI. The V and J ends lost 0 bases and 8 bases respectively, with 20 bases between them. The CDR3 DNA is TGTGCCAGCTCACCACCGGGACACGCTACCTACGAACAGCAGTACTTC. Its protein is CASSPPGHATYEQQYF.

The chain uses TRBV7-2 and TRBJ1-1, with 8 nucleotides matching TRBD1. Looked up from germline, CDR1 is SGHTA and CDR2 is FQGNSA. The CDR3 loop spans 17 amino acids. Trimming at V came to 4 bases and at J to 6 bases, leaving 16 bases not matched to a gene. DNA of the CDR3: TGTGCCAGCAGCTACCGGACAGGGAGGCTCACCGGGCCTGAAGCTTTCTTT. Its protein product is CASSYRTGRLTGPEAFF.

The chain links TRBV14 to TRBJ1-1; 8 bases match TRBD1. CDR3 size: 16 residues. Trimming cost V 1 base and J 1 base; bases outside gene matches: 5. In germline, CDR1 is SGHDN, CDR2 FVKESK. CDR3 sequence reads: CASSQARGQGNTEAFF. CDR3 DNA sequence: TGTGCCAGCAGCCAAGCCCGCGGACAGGGGAACACTGAAGCTTTCTTT. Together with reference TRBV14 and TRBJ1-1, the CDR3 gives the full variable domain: EAGVTQFPSHSVIEKGQTVTLRCDPISGHDNLYWYRRVMGKEIKFLLHFVKESKQDESGMPNNRFLAERTGGTYSTLKVQPAELEDSGVYFCASSQARGQGNTEAFFGQGTRLTVV.

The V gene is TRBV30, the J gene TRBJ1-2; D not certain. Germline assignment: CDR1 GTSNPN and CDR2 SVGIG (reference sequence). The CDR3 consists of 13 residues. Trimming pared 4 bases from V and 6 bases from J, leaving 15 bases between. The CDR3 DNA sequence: TGTGCCTGGACGAGTTCGCCCCGCGATGGCTACACCTTC. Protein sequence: CAWTSSPRDGYTF.

CDR3 region: CASSISPGRGHTEAFF. In nucleotides, the CDR3 is TGTGCCAGTAGTATATCCCCCGGCAGGGGCCACACTGAAGCTTTCTTT. The chain uses TRBV19 and TRBJ1-1; maybe TRBD1 (6 bases). CDR1 and CDR2 from the germline V gene are LNHDA and SQIVND (reference sequence). The CDR3 sequence is 16 residues long. Trimming pared 2 bases from V and 3 bases from J, leaving 16 bases between.

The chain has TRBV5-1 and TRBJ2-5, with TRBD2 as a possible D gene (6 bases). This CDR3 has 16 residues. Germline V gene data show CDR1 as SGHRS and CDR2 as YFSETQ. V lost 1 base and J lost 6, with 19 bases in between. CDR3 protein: CASSLLGGANGQTQYF. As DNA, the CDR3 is TGCGCCAGCAGCTTGCTAGGCGGGGCCAACGGGCAGACCCAGTACTTC.

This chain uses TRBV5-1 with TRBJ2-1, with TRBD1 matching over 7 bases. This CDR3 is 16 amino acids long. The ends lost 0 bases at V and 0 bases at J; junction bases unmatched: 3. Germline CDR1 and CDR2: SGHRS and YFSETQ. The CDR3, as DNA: TGCGCCAGCAGCTTGGTGGGGACAGCCTCCTACAATGAGCAGTTCTTC. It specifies CASSLVGTASYNEQFF.

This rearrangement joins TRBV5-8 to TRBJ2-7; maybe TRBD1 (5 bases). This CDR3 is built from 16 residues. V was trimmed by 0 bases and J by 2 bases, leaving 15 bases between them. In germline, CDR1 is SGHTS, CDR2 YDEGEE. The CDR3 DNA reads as TGTGCCAGCAGCTTGGATTCAAACAGGCCTACCTACGAGCAGTACTTC. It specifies CASSLDSNRPTYEQYF.

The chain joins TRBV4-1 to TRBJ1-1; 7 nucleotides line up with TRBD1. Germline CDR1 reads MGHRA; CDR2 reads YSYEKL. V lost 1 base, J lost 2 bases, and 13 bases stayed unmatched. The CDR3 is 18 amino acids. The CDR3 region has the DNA TGCGCCAGCAGCCAAGGGACAGGCGTAGGTGGCCTAAACACTGAAGCTTTCTTT. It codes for CASSQGTGVGGLNTEAFF.

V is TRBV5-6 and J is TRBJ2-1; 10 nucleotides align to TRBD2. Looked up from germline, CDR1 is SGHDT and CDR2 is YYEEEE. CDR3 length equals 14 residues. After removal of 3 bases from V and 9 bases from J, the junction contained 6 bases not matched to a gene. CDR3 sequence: CASSWGASGGEQFF. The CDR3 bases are TGTGCCAGCAGCTGGGGTGCTAGCGGGGGTGAGCAGTTCTTC.

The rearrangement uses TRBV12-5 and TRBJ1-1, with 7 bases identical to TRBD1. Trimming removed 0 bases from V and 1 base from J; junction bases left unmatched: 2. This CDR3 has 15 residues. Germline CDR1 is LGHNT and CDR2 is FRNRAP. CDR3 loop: CASGLVTGANTEAFF. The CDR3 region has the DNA TGTGCTAGTGGTTTGGTAACAGGGGCGAACACTGAAGCTTTCTTT. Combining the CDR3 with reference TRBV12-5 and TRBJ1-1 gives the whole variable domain DARVTQTPRHKVTEMGQEVTMRCQPILGHNTVFWYRQTMMQGLELLAYFRNRAPLDDSGMPKDRFSAEMPDATLATLKIQPSEPRDSAVYFCASGLVTGANTEAFFGQGTRLTVV.

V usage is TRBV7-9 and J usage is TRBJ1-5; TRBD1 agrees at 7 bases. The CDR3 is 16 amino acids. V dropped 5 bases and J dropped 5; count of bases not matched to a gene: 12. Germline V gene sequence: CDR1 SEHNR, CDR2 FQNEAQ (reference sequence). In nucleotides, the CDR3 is TGTGCCAGCAGCCAATCATCCAGGGGGAGTGATCAGCCCCAGCATTTT. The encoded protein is CASSQSSRGSDQPQHF. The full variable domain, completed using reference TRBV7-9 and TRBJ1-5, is DTGVSQNPRHKITKRGQNVTFRCDPISEHNRLYWYRQTLGQGPEFLTYFQNEAQLEKSRLLSDRFSAERPKGSFSTLEIQRTEQGDSAMYLCASSQSSRGSDQPQHFGDGTRLSIL.

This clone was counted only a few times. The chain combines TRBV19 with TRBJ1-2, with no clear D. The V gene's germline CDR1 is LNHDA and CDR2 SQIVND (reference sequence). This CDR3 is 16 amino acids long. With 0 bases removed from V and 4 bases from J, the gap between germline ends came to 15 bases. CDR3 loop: CASSIDPSWRPYGYTF. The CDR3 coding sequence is TGTGCCAGTAGTATAGATCCGTCGTGGAGGCCCTATGGCTACACCTTC.

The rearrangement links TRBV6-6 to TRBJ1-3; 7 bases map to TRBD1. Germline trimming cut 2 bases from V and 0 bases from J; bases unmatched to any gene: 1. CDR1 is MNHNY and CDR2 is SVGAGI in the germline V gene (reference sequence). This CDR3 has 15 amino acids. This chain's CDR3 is CASSYDRASGNTIYF. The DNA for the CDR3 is TGTGCCAGCAGTTACGACAGGGCCTCTGGAAACACCATATATTTT.

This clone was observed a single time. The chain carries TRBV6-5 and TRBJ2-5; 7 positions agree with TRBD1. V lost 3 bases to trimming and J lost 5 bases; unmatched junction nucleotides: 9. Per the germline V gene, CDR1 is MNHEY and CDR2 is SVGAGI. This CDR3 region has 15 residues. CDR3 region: CASSYRKGAGETQYF. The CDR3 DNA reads TGTGCCAGCAGTTATCGAAAGGGGGCGGGCGAGACCCAGTACTTC.